These T cell receptor beta chains were read from a single sample in a study of human T cells and chemical hapten exposure. TCRdb fed the 5' RACE reads into MiXCR, producing one record per CDR3 protein. The table lists 110,000 or so distinct CDR3 sequences, around 20% of them singletons, with approximately 3% in the top ten. The receptors were gathered from a human donor in good health. Both conserved end residues are part of each CDR3. Fields, in order: D gene, J gene, clone size, V gene, CDR3 DNA, CDR3 protein. D genes are given only for firm matches. Not all rows give a size; the values are once, few, many and, for expanded clones, a class.

D gene: .; J gene: TRBJ2-4; clone size: few; V gene: TRBV5-1; CDR3 DNA: TGCGCCAGCAGCTTGACTTCCTTAGCCAAAAACATTCAGTACTTC; CDR3 protein: CASSLTSLAKNIQYF
D gene: .; J gene: TRBJ2-3; clone size: .; V gene: TRBV20-1; CDR3 DNA: TGCAGTGCCGAGGGCGCGGGGTTAGACACAGATACGCAGTATTTT; CDR3 protein: CSAEGAGLDTDTQYF
D gene: .; J gene: TRBJ1-4; clone size: .; V gene: TRBV5-1; CDR3 DNA: TGCGCCAGCAGCCCCTCTGCGCGGGATGAAAAACTGTTTTTT; CDR3 protein: CASSPSARDEKLFF
D gene: .; J gene: TRBJ1-1; clone size: few; V gene: TRBV29-1; CDR3 DNA: TGCAGCGTTGCATCCGGGTCCACTGAAGCTTTCTTT; CDR3 protein: CSVASGSTEAFF
D gene: .; J gene: TRBJ1-2; clone size: .; V gene: TRBV30; CDR3 DNA: TGCGCCAAGACGATTTTGGACAACTATGGCTACACCTTC; CDR3 protein: CAKTILDNYGYTF
D gene: .; J gene: TRBJ2-7; clone size: few; V gene: TRBV29-1; CDR3 DNA: TGCAGCGTTGATGAGGGACTGGAGCAGTACTTC; CDR3 protein: CSVDEGLEQYF
D gene: .; J gene: TRBJ1-2; clone size: few; V gene: TRBV9; CDR3 DNA: TGTGCCAGCCATAACGACTATGGCTACACCTTC; CDR3 protein: CASHNDYGYTF
D gene: TRBD2; J gene: TRBJ2-7; clone size: few; V gene: TRBV4-1; CDR3 DNA: TGCGCCAGCAGCCAGATAGGACTAGCGCCCTACTACGAGCAGTACTTC; CDR3 protein: CASSQIGLAPYYEQYF
D gene: TRBD2; J gene: TRBJ2-3; clone size: .; V gene: TRBV20-1; CDR3 DNA: TGCAGTGCTGATCGAGTTACTAGCGGACGTAGCACAGATACGCAGTATTTT; CDR3 protein: CSADRVTSGRSTDTQYF
D gene: .; J gene: TRBJ2-1; clone size: few; V gene: TRBV9; CDR3 DNA: TGTGCCAGCAGCGTAGGGGCGTCCTACAATGAGCAGTTCTTC; CDR3 protein: CASSVGASYNEQFF
D gene: TRBD2; J gene: TRBJ2-1; clone size: few; V gene: TRBV11-2; CDR3 DNA: TGTGCCAGCAGCTTTGGTTTCACTAGCGGGAGACCCAATGAGCAGTTCTTC; CDR3 protein: CASSFGFTSGRPNEQFF
D gene: TRBD1; J gene: TRBJ1-4; clone size: .; V gene: TRBV12-3/TRBV12-4; CDR3 DNA: TGTGCCAGCAGTCACAAAGCGACAGGGGCGGTGGAAAAACTGTTTTTT; CDR3 protein: CASSHKATGAVEKLFF
D gene: TRBD2; J gene: TRBJ2-1; clone size: .; V gene: TRBV18; CDR3 DNA: TGTGCCAGCTCACCCGAACTAGCGGGAGTGGGTAATGAGCAGTTCTTC; CDR3 protein: CASSPELAGVGNEQFF
D gene: TRBD2; J gene: TRBJ2-3; clone size: .; V gene: TRBV7-2; CDR3 DNA: TGTGCCAGCAGCTTTACTAGCGTGTACACCGTCACAGATACGCAGTATTTT; CDR3 protein: CASSFTSVYTVTDTQYF